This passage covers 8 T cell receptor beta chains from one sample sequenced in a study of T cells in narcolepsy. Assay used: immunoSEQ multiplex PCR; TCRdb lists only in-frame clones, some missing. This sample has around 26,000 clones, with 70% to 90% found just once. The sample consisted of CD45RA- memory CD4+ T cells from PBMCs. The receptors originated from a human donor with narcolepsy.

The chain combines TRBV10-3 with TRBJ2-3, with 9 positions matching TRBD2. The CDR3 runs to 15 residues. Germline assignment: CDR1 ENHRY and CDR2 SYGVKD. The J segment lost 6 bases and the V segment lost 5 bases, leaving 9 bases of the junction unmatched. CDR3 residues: CAISPASGNGDTQYF. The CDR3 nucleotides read TGTGCCATCAGTCCCGCTAGCGGGAATGGGGATACGCAGTATTTT.

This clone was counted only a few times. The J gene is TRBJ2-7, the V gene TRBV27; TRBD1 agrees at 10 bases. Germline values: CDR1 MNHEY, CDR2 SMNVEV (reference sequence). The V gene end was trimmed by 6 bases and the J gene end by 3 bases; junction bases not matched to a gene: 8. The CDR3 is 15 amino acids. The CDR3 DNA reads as TGTGCCAGCAGGGGGATAGGGGACAGGGGCTACGAGCAGTACTTC. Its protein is CASRGIGDRGYEQYF.

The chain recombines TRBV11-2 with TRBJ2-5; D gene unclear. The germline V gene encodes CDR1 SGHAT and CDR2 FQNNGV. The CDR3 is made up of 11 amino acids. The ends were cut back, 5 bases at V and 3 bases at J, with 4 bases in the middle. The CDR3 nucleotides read TGTGCCAGCAGCCCTAAAGAGACCCAGTACTTC. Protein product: CASSPKETQYF. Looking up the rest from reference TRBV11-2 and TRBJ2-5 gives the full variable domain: EAGVAQSPRYKIIEKRQSVAFWCNPISGHATLYWYQQILGQGPKLLIQFQNNGVVDDSQLPKDRFSAERLKGVDSTLKIQPAKLEDSAVYLCASSPKETQYFGPGTRLLVL.

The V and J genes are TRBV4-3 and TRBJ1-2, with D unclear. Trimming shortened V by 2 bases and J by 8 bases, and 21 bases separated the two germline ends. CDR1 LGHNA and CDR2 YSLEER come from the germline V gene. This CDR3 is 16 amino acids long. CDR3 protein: CASSQLASQRTGGYTF. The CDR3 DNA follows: TGCGCCAGCAGCCAACTCGCCTCCCAAAGAACCGGGGGCTACACCTTC.

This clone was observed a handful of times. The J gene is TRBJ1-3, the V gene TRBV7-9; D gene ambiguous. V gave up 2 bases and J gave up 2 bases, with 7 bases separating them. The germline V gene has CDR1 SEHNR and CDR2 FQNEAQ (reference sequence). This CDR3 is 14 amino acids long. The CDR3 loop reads CASSLKGPGNTIYF. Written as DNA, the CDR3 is TGTGCCAGCAGCTTAAAGGGCCCTGGAAACACCATATATTTT.

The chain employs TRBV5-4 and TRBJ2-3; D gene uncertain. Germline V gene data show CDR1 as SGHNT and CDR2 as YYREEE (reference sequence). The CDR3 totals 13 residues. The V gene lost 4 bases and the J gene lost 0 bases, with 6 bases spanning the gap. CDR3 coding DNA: TGTGCCAGCAGCGTTGGGAGCACAGATACGCAGTATTTT. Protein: CASSVGSTDTQYF.

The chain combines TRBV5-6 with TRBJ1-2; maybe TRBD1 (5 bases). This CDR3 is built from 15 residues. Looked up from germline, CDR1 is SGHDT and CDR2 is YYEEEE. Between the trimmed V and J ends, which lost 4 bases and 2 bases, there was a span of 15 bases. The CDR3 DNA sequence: TGTGCCAGCAGCCCGCTTGGAGGGGCGAACTATGGCTACACCTTC. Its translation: CASSPLGGANYGYTF.

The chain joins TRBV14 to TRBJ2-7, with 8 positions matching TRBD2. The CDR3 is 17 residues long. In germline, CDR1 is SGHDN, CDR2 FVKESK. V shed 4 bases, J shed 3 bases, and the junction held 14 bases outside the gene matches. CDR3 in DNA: TGTGCCAGCAGCCCAACCCATAGGGCTAGCGGGCGCTACGAGCAGTACTTC. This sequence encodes CASSPTHRASGRYEQYF.